This passage covers 27 T cell receptor beta chains from one sample sequenced in a study of blood T cells in healthy people across ages. Then a second PCR, running roughly 7 to 11 cycles, was carried out with a sample-barcoded 5' primer and a J-beta primer mix. TCRdb re-derived calls from the 5' RACE reads in MiXCR, one entry per CDR3 protein. The sample yields about 640,000 distinct CDR3 sequences, 45% to 65% seen once. The sequenced material came from blood. The receptors stem from a man aged 55 to 70 in good health.

In regard to this clonotype: The junction departs from germline at one end; a sequencing error may be responsible. The CDR3 is CASSPGQGNTNGKLFF. The CDR3 region has the DNA TGTGCCAGCAGCCCGGGGCAGGGTAACACTAATGGAAAACTGTTTTTT. The chain has TRBV7-6 and TRBJ1-4; maybe TRBD1 (5 bases). The length of the CDR3 is 16 residues. The germline V gene encodes CDR1 SGHVS and CDR2 FNYEAQ.

The chain couples TRBV7-9 to TRBJ1-1; D is undetermined. Trimming pared 5 bases from V and 7 bases from J, leaving 5 bases between. Germline V CDR1 and CDR2: SEHNR, FQNEAQ (reference sequence). The CDR3 extends over 10 amino acids. The CDR3 sequence is CASSIIEAFF. The CDR3 DNA is TGTGCCAGCAGCATAATTGAAGCTTTCTTT.

This clonotype has only a few counts. The chain recombines TRBV7-2 with TRBJ1-1, with unresolved D. The CDR3 extends over 13 amino acids. Germline CDR1 SGHTA, CDR2 FQGNSA. Trimming removed 1 base at V and 6 bases at J, with 9 bases between. The CDR3 sequence is CASSLVEGSEAFF. The CDR3 nucleotides are TGTGCCAGCAGCTTAGTTGAGGGCTCTGAAGCTTTCTTT.

This chain uses TRBV20-1 with TRBJ2-1, with D perhaps matching TRBD2 (6 bases). Germline lookup yields CDR1 DFQATT and CDR2 SNEGSKA (reference sequence). Deletions cut 6 bases from V and 3 bases from J, with 12 bases between. This CDR3 comprises 13 residues. CDR3 amino acids: CSAPGLYYNEQFF. The CDR3, as DNA: TGCAGTGCCCCGGGACTGTACTACAATGAGCAGTTCTTC.

This chain joins TRBV28 and TRBJ1-2; D is uncertain. The CDR3 sequence is 13 residues long. Germline values: CDR1 MDHEN, CDR2 SYDVKM. The ends were cut back, 5 bases at V and 4 bases at J, with 11 bases in the middle. The CDR3 here is CASSDGAGYGYTF. Here the CDR3 DNA reads TGTGCCAGCAGTGACGGAGCGGGCTATGGCTACACCTTC.

With regard to this clonotype: Compared with germline, one end of the junction differs, possibly owing to a read error. The chain carries TRBV12-3 or TRBV12-4 and TRBJ1-1; tentative D call: TRBD1 (5 bases). This CDR3 has 15 residues. This CDR3 reads CPSSAPGRGNTEAFF. As DNA, the CDR3 is TGTCCCAGCAGTGCCCCGGGACGGGGGAACACTGAAGCTTTCTTT.

The rearrangement links TRBV29-1 to TRBJ2-1, with TRBD1 matching over 8 bases. The germline gives CDR1 SQVTM, CDR2 ANQGSEA. CDR3 length: 17 residues. The junction had 13 bases not matched to a gene; V was cut back by 6 bases and J by 0 bases. The CDR3 protein is CSVDRGGGMSSYNEQFF. As DNA, the CDR3 is TGCAGCGTCGACAGGGGTGGAGGGATGAGCTCCTACAATGAGCAGTTCTTC.

This clonotype has only a few counts. This chain joins TRBV6-2 or TRBV6-3 and TRBJ2-2, with no clear D. Trimming cost V 2 bases and J 5 bases, with 12 bases left between them. There are 15 residues in the CDR3. Germline loops: CDR1 MNHEY, CDR2 SVGEGT. The CDR3 sequence: CASSYGSLRTGELFF. The CDR3 bases are TGTGCCAGCAGTTACGGGTCCTTGCGTACCGGGGAGCTGTTTTTT.

The chain couples TRBV7-6 to TRBJ2-7, with 7 bases matching TRBD1. V lost 4 bases to trimming and J lost 7 bases; unmatched junction nucleotides: 19. The germline CDR1 and CDR2 sequences are SGHVS and FNYEAQ. The CDR3 sequence is 17 residues long. In DNA, the CDR3 is TGTGCCAGCAGCTCCCCCCCGACAGGGTTGTCTGTCAATGAGCAGTACTTC. This codes for CASSSPPTGLSVNEQYF.

This chain joins TRBV5-4 and TRBJ2-1, with 9 bases lining up with TRBD1. CDR3 length: 14 residues. Losses at the gene ends were 5 bases for V and 5 bases for J; bases not matched to a gene: 5. Germline loops: CDR1 SGHNT, CDR2 YYREEE (reference sequence). The DNA of the CDR3 is TGTGCCAGCAGTACAAGGACAGGGGACAATGAGCAGTTCTTC. This gives the protein CASSTRTGDNEQFF.

This sequence joins TRBV12-3 or TRBV12-4 and TRBJ2-2; unclear D gene. The CDR3 has 13 amino acids. Trimming cost V 3 bases and J 3 bases, with 5 bases left between them. The CDR3 loop is CASSFTDTGELFF. As DNA, the CDR3 is TGTGCCAGCAGTTTCACAGACACCGGGGAGCTGTTTTTT.

J is TRBJ2-3 and V is TRBV7-2, with TRBD2 identical over 7 bases. CDR1 and CDR2 (germline): SGHTA, FQGNSA. This CDR3 contains 15 residues. The V segment lost 3 bases and the J segment 4 bases; nucleotides outside the gene matches: 7. The CDR3 protein is CASSFQAGLSDTQYF. The CDR3 region has the DNA TGTGCCAGCAGCTTCCAAGCGGGGTTGTCAGATACGCAGTATTTT.

The CDR3 region is CASSLTTGRVYGYTF. DNA of the CDR3: TGTGCCAGCAGCTTAACAACGGGCAGGGTCTATGGCTACACCTTC. The chain joins TRBV7-9 to TRBJ1-2; perhaps TRBD1 as D (5 bases). Germline CDR1 and CDR2: SEHNR and FQNEAQ (reference sequence). The CDR3 is made up of 15 amino acids. V was pared by 2 bases and J by 4 bases, with 14 bases between.

V and J are TRBV7-2 and TRBJ2-3, with 7 positions matching TRBD2. Germline V gives CDR1 SGHTA, CDR2 FQGNSA. The V segment lost 2 bases and the J segment 5 bases; nucleotides outside the gene matches: 7. The length of the CDR3 is 15 residues. CDR3 in amino acids: CASSLYGGGGDTQYF. The CDR3 DNA sequence: TGTGCCAGCAGCTTATATGGGGGGGGTGGAGATACGCAGTATTTT. Supplemented by reference TRBV7-2 and TRBJ2-3, the full variable domain reads GAGVSQSPSNKVTEKGKDVELRCDPISGHTALYWYRQSLGQGLEFLIYFQGNSAPDKSGLPSDRFSAERTGGSVSTLTIQRTQQEDSAVYLCASSLYGGGGDTQYFGPGTRLTVL.

This clonotype was picked up a small number of times. The rearrangement uses TRBV6-5 and TRBJ2-6; no clear D gene. This CDR3 is built from 15 residues. The germline CDR1 and CDR2 sequences are MNHEY and SVGAGI. The germline V and J ends were trimmed by 2 bases and 4 bases, with 9 bases remaining between them. CDR3 loop: CASSYGQLGANVLTF. The CDR3 DNA sequence: TGTGCCAGCAGTTACGGGCAGCTAGGGGCCAACGTCCTGACTTTC.

This clonotype was seen only a few times. The chain joins TRBV5-1 to TRBJ2-3; D ambiguous. CDR1 and CDR2 from the germline V gene are SGHRS and YFSETQ. The CDR3 spans 16 residues. The germline V and J ends were trimmed by 3 bases and 2 bases, with 16 bases remaining between them. The CDR3 nucleotides are TGCGCCAGCAGCTCCCAAGTTAGTGGAGACACAGATACGCAGTATTTT. Encoded protein: CASSSQVSGDTDTQYF.

The gene calls are TRBV15 and TRBJ2-2; 7 nucleotides match TRBD1. In germline, CDR1 is LNHNV, CDR2 YYDKDF (reference sequence). The CDR3 extends over 16 amino acids. J was trimmed by 3 bases and V by 1 base; bases with no gene match: 5. The CDR3 is CATSRGQGPYTGELFF. The CDR3 nucleotides read TGTGCCACCAGCAGAGGACAGGGCCCTTACACCGGGGAGCTGTTTTTT.

The chain uses TRBV6-5 and TRBJ1-1; D perhaps matches TRBD1 (6 bases). Germline values: CDR1 MNHEY, CDR2 SVGAGI. This CDR3 spans 16 amino acids. Trimming left V 0 bases short and J 4 bases short, with 15 bases between. The CDR3 loop is CASSYSTSGASTEAFF. The CDR3 DNA reads TGTGCCAGCAGTTACTCGACGTCAGGGGCTAGCACTGAAGCTTTCTTT.

The V call is TRBV27, the J call TRBJ2-5; D remains unclear. Near its end, the DNA agrees better with TRBJ2-7, so the J call may be wrong. CDR3 length: 14 residues. From germline, CDR1 is MNHEY and CDR2 SMNVEV (reference sequence). CDR3 loop: CASSLKGSGYEQYF. The CDR3 coding sequence is TGTGCCAGCAGTTTAAAAGGGTCTGGCTACGAGCAGTACTTC.

There are many counts of this clonotype. V gene TRBV3-1 combines with J gene TRBJ2-3, with D maybe TRBD1 (6 bases). Germline CDR1 LGHDT, CDR2 YNNKEL (reference sequence). V lost 4 bases, J lost 3 bases, and 17 bases lay in between. CDR3 length: 16 residues. CDR3 nucleotides: TGTGCCAGCAGCCCCACCTCGACAGGTCGGACAGATACGCAGTATTTT. It is translated as CASSPTSTGRTDTQYF.

V and J are TRBV3-1 and TRBJ2-7; 8 nucleotides line up with TRBD1. TRBJ2-5 explains the end of the DNA better; the J call may be wrong. CDR1 is LGHDT and CDR2 is YNNKEL in the germline V gene (reference sequence). The length of the CDR3 is 15 residues. DNA for the CDR3: TGTGCCAGCAGCCAAGGGACAGGGTTGTCAGAGACCCAGTACTTC. It codes for CASSQGTGLSETQYF.

In nucleotides, the CDR3 is TGTGCCAGCAGACGGCGAGGGACTAGCGGGGCCCCAGATACGCAGTATTTT. Translating it yields CASRRRGTSGAPDTQYF. The rearrangement links TRBV7-9 to TRBJ2-3; 13 bases match TRBD2. After removal of 6 bases from V and 4 bases from J, the junction contained 10 bases not matched to a gene. The CDR3 length is 17 residues. Germline V gene data show CDR1 as SEHNR and CDR2 as FQNEAQ (reference sequence).

V and J are TRBV28 and TRBJ2-3; tentative D call: TRBD1 (6 bases). Germline CDR1 and CDR2: MDHEN and SYDVKM. The CDR3 contains 15 residues. The ends were cut back, 6 bases at V and 5 bases at J, with 18 bases in the middle. The CDR3 coding sequence is TGTGCCAGCAGCACGCAGGGAAGGGGGAGAGATACGCAGTATTTT. This gives the protein CASSTQGRGRDTQYF. Drawing the rest from reference TRBV28 and TRBJ2-3, the complete variable domain is DVKVTQSSRYLVKRTGEKVFLECVQDMDHENMFWYRQDPGLGLRLIYFSYDVKMKEKGDIPEGYSVSREKKERFSLILESASTNQTSMYLCASSTQGRGRDTQYFGPGTRLTVL.

The chain couples TRBV7-7 to TRBJ2-1; D is perhaps TRBD2 (5 bases). CDR1 is SSHAT and CDR2 is FNYEAQ in the germline V gene (reference sequence). The V gene lost 1 base and the J gene lost 9 bases, with 10 bases spanning the gap. The CDR3 sequence is 13 residues long. CDR3 DNA sequence: TGTGCCAGCAGCTTAGTTGTGGACTCTGAGCAGTTCTTC. Translated: CASSLVVDSEQFF.

The chain links TRBV7-2 to TRBJ1-2; D gene ambiguous. CDR1 SGHTA and CDR2 FQGNSA come from the germline V gene. The length of the CDR3 is 13 residues. The V end lost 2 bases, the J end lost 7 bases, and 11 bases lay between the germline ends. CDR3 sequence reads: CASSLSTVGGYTF. In DNA, the CDR3 is TGTGCCAGCAGCTTAAGCACGGTTGGTGGCTACACCTTC.

The genes are TRBV6-2 or TRBV6-3 and TRBJ2-3, with a weak D call TRBD1 (6 bases). Looked up from germline, CDR1 is MNHEY and CDR2 is SVGEGT. This CDR3 comprises 14 residues. The V and J ends lost 6 bases and 2 bases respectively, with 12 bases between them. In DNA, the CDR3 is TGTGCCAGCAGCTCTCAGGGGTACACAGATACGCAGTATTTT. This codes for CASSSQGYTDTQYF.

This chain connects TRBV10-3 to TRBJ2-1, with D perhaps given as TRBD1 or TRBD2 (6 bases each). Trimming pared 11 bases from V and 8 bases from J, leaving 22 bases between. The CDR3 runs 14 residues. Germline V gives CDR1 ENHRY, CDR2 SYGVKD. CDR3 sequence (DNA): TGTGCCTTCGCCACGGGGGCCGCCGGCCATGAGCAGTTCTTC. Translating it yields CAFATGAAGHEQFF.